Each of the 9 T cell receptor beta chains below was sequenced from the same sample in a study of CD8 T cells in Susac syndrome. Reverse transcription of roughly 0.5 to 1 ug RNA was performed with random hexamers. TCRdb reanalysed the immunoSEQ multiplex PCR reads using MiXCR and keeps one entry per CDR3 protein. The sample holds approximately 170,000 distinct CDR3 sequences; approximately 94% are singletons and the top ten take about 0.089%. The sample was CD4+ T cells from PBMCs. Receptor source: a human donor with multiple sclerosis.

This clonotype was recorded once. The chain has TRBV2 and TRBJ2-1; 7 nucleotides align to TRBD2. CDR1 is SNHLY, CDR2 FYNNEI, per germline. This CDR3 contains 16 residues. Trimming removed 4 bases from V and 5 bases from J; junction bases left unmatched: 11. CDR3 amino acids: CASSALRGAGHNEQFF. CDR3 sequence (DNA): TGTGCCAGCAGTGCCCTTCGGGGAGCGGGGCACAATGAGCAGTTCTTC.

The rearrangement links TRBV5-1 to TRBJ1-2; 8 positions match TRBD1. This CDR3 has 14 residues. Germline CDR1 reads SGHRS; CDR2 reads YFSETQ. Losses at the gene ends were 4 bases for V and 3 bases for J; bases not matched to a gene: 5. In DNA form, the CDR3 reads TGCGCCAGCAGCATCGGACAGGGTCACTATGGCTACACCTTC. Residues: CASSIGQGHYGYTF.

CDR3 region: CASSIQGRYISGANVLTF. CDR3 bases: TGTGCCAGCAGCATACAGGGAAGATATATCTCTGGGGCCAACGTCCTGACTTTC. This chain joins TRBV7-9 and TRBJ2-6; tentatively, D is TRBD1 (6 bases). V was cut by 5 bases and J by 0 bases, with 17 bases left in between. Germline CDR1 is SEHNR and CDR2 is FQNEAQ (reference sequence). The length of the CDR3 is 18 residues.

The genes are TRBV9 and TRBJ1-2; the match to TRBD1 covers 8 bases. Germline values: CDR1 SGDLS, CDR2 YYNGEE. This CDR3 contains 15 residues. The V and J ends lost 1 base and 4 bases, in that order; junction bases with no gene match: 6. The CDR3 is CASSVQDRASYGYTF. The CDR3 region has the DNA TGTGCCAGCAGCGTACAGGACAGGGCCTCCTATGGCTACACCTTC.

The gene calls are TRBV12-3 or TRBV12-4 and TRBJ2-7; 7 nucleotides align to TRBD1. This CDR3 has 14 residues. Losses at the gene ends were 5 bases for V and 5 bases for J; bases not matched to a gene: 9. CDR3 residues: CASSVRQGRDEQYF. The CDR3 DNA reads TGTGCCAGCAGTGTACGACAGGGTAGGGACGAGCAGTACTTC.

This sequence joins TRBV6-2 or TRBV6-3 and TRBJ2-7, with D perhaps TRBD1 (6 bases). The CDR3 is made up of 15 amino acids. In germline, CDR1 is MNHEY, CDR2 SVGEGT. Trimming removed 4 bases from V and 5 bases from J, with 18 bases in between. Here the CDR3 reads CASSSRRGVFHEQYF. In DNA, the CDR3 is TGTGCCAGCAGTTCCCGCAGGGGTGTGTTCCACGAGCAGTACTTC.

This clonotype was detected once. This rearrangement joins TRBV2 to TRBJ2-5; perhaps TRBD1 as D (6 bases). CDR3 size: 14 residues. V lost 4 bases to trimming and J lost 4 bases, with 13 bases between them. In germline, CDR1 is SNHLY, CDR2 FYNNEI. CDR3 in DNA: TGTGCCAGCAGTGCGATGGTGGGGGCAGAGACCCAGTACTTC. The encoded protein is CASSAMVGAETQYF.

This chain joins TRBV19 and TRBJ1-5; 10 nucleotides agree with TRBD1. V was clipped by 5 bases and J by 6 bases; unmatched bases: 7. This CDR3 spans 15 amino acids. CDR1 LNHDA and CDR2 SQIVND come from the germline V gene (reference sequence). CDR3: CASSALTGGFQPQHF. As DNA, the CDR3 is TGTGCCAGTAGTGCGTTGACAGGGGGCTTTCAGCCCCAGCATTTT.

This sequence joins TRBV10-3 and TRBJ2-2; 8 nucleotides align to TRBD1. V lost 6 bases and J lost 0; bases outside the gene matches: 0. Germline CDR1 and CDR2: ENHRY and SYGVKD. The CDR3 is 14 amino acids. The CDR3 region is CAIRQGANTGELFF. CDR3 DNA: TGTGCCATCAGACAGGGGGCGAACACCGGGGAGCTGTTTTTT.